This T cell receptor beta chain was profiled in a study of T cell repertoires in cytomegalovirus infection. Study overall: From public TCR beta signatures came an indication of both CMV infection and matching HLA type.

TCRdb processed the reads anew with MiXCR; each CDR3 protein has one entry. Among some 900,000 distinct CDR3 sequences listed, approximately 32% were seen once. Comment on this clonotype: What it binds is unknown.

This sequence originates from a human donor in good health (CMV status not recorded). Some clones in this sample may be carry-over from other donors' samples. Sequences were derived from cultured CD8+ T cells from PBMCs, sampled from culture after CMV antigen stimulation.

CDR3 protein: CASRLGQLPYEQYF. The CDR3 region has the DNA TGTGCCAGCAGGCTAGGACAGCTACCCTACGAGCAGTACTTC. V usage is TRBV12-3 or TRBV12-4 and J usage is TRBJ2-7, with D perhaps matching TRBD1 (6 bases). The CDR3 loop spans 14 amino acids. V shed 6 bases and J shed 2 bases, with 14 bases lying between them.